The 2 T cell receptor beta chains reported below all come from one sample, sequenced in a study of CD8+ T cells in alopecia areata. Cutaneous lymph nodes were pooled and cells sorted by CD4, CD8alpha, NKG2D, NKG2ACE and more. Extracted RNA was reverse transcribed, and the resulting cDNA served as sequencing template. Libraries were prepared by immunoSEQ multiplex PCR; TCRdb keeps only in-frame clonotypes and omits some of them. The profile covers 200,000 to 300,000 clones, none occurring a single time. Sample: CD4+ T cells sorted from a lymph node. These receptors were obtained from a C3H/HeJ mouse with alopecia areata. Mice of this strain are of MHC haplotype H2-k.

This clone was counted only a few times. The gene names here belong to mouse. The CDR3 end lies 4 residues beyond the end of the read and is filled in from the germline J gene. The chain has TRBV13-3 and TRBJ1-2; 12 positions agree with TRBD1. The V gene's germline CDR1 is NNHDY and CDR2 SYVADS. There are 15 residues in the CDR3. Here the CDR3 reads CASSDEGDRGRDYTF. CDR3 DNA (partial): TGTGCCAGCAGTGATGAGGGGGACAGGGGGCGC.

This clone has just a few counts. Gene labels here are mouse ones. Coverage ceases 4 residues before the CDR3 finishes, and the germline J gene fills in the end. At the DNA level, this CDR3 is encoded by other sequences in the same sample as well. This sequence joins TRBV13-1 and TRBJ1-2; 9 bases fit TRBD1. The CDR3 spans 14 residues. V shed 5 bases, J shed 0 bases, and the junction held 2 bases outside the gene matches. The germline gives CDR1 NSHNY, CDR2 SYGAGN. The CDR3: CASRRQGANSDYTF. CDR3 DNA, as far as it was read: TGTGCCAGCAGGAGACAGGGGGCAAACTCC.